Following are 14 T cell receptor beta chains from one sample sequenced in a study of blood T cells in healthy people across ages (dated by TCRdb to about 2015). The library was built by means of 5' RACE. A second about 7 to 12 cycle PCR used a sample-barcoded 5' primer and a J-beta primer mix. TCRdb trimmed the raw reads at Q25, called clones with MiXCR and kept productive beta chains. Here each entry gathers all rows of one CDR3 protein and keeps the most common genes and DNA. This sample comprises 1.8 million or so distinct CDR3 sequences, around 40% of them detected only once. 23% of the sample belongs to the ten largest clones. Sequenced sample: blood. The receptor source for this set is a human donor in good health.

This clonotype came up a few times. The chain links TRBV6-6 to TRBJ1-2; D gene ambiguous. The CDR3 extends over 10 amino acids. V gave up 8 bases and J gave up 0 bases, with 1 base separating them. Germline lookup yields CDR1 MNHNY and CDR2 SVGAGI (reference sequence). DNA for the CDR3: TGTGCCAGCGCTAACTATGGCTACACCTTC. This sequence encodes CASANYGYTF.

This clonotype was picked up a small number of times. The chain links TRBV11-3 to TRBJ2-5, with 10 bases that match TRBD2. The V gene's germline CDR1 is SGHNT and CDR2 YENEEA. The junction had 12 bases not matched to a gene; V was cut back by 5 bases and J by 6 bases. CDR3 size: 16 residues. CDR3 residues: CASSPLSSGGLKTQYF. CDR3 bases: TGTGCCAGCAGCCCCTTGAGTAGCGGGGGGTTGAAGACCCAGTACTTC.

This rearrangement joins TRBV9 to TRBJ2-1; TRBD2 matches at 10 bases. V lost 3 bases, J lost 9 bases, and 6 bases stayed unmatched. Per germline, CDR1 SGDLS and CDR2 YYNGEE. This CDR3 has 14 amino acids. CDR3 residues: CASSESGGAAEQFF. CDR3 bases: TGTGCCAGCAGCGAAAGCGGGGGGGCCGCTGAGCAGTTCTTC.

The chain is built from TRBV21-1 and TRBJ1-5. TRBV21-1 is recorded as a pseudogene. The CDR3 extends over 17 amino acids. This CDR3 reads CASSKAHSFFSNQPQHF. The CDR3 nucleotides are TGTGCCAGCAGCAAAGCTCACAGCTTTTTTAGCAATCAGCCCCAGCATTTT.

This clonotype turned up a few times. The chain carries TRBV12-3 or TRBV12-4 and TRBJ1-5; D may be TRBD1 (6 bases). This CDR3 region has 12 residues. V dropped 4 bases and J dropped 11 bases, with 12 bases sitting between them. The chain's CDR3 is CASSSTGKSQHF. The CDR3 bases are TGTGCCAGCAGTTCCACAGGGAAATCCCAGCATTTT.

This clonotype is a singleton in its sample. V and J are TRBV5-1 and TRBJ2-1; 12 bases fit TRBD1. The J call may not be correct, given that the DNA end is closer to TRBJ2-7. This CDR3 has 21 amino acids. Germline-derived CDR1 and CDR2 are SGHRS and YFSETQ. The CDR3, as DNA: TGCGCCAGCAGCTTGGGAGTTTTGGGACAGGGGGCACCGAGCTCCTACAATGAGCAGTACTTC. Translation gives CASSLGVLGQGAPSSYNEQYF.

The chain carries TRBV6-2 or TRBV6-3 and TRBJ2-5, with D hard to call. The germline V gene encodes CDR1 MNHEY and CDR2 SVGEGT. There are 15 residues in the CDR3. V lost 4 bases and J 2 bases, leaving 14 bases between the germline ends. CDR3 region: CASSSPQGPQETQYF. The CDR3 nucleotides read TGTGCCAGCAGTTCCCCCCAAGGCCCTCAAGAGACCCAGTACTTC.

This clonotype appeared a few times. V and J are TRBV7-8 and TRBJ1-1; 8 bases are a match to TRBD1. Germline CDR1 reads SGHVS; CDR2 reads FQNEAQ. The V gene end was trimmed by 5 bases and the J gene end by 0 bases; junction bases not matched to a gene: 14. There are 18 residues in the CDR3. The CDR3 DNA sequence: TGTGCCAGCAGCCCCGGCAGGGGGCTTTTCGCTATGAACACTGAAGCTTTCTTT. This translates into CASSPGRGLFAMNTEAFF.

This clonotype was recorded many times. CDR3 sequence (DNA): TGCGCCAGCAGCCCTGTGGCGACGGTCTCTGGGGCCAACGTCCTGACTTTC. It is translated as CASSPVATVSGANVLTF. The chain employs TRBV4-1 and TRBJ2-6; no clear D gene. Trimming cost V 4 bases and J 0 bases, with 13 bases left between them. Germline V gene lookup returns CDR1 MGHRA and CDR2 YSYEKL. The CDR3 runs to 17 residues.

This sequence joins TRBV20-1 and TRBJ1-1; D is unresolved. Germline V gives CDR1 DFQATT, CDR2 SNEGSKA (reference sequence). V gave up 3 bases and J gave up 3 bases, with 14 bases separating them. The CDR3 consists of 14 residues. The CDR3 reads CSARAAGIDTEAFF. CDR3 sequence (DNA): TGCAGTGCTAGGGCGGCGGGGATTGACACTGAAGCTTTCTTT.

This clonotype was found a few times. V gene TRBV29-1 combines with J gene TRBJ1-1, with D perhaps TRBD1 (5 bases). The CDR3 is 12 residues long. The germline gives CDR1 SQVTM, CDR2 ANQGSEA. Trimming shortened V by 3 bases and J by 5 bases, and 10 bases separated the two germline ends. CDR3 protein: CSVDRDRTEAFF. CDR3 nucleotides: TGCAGCGTTGACAGGGACCGGACTGAAGCTTTCTTT.

The table lists this clonotype with a few counts. The chain employs TRBV6-1 and TRBJ1-2, with D unresolved. Germline V gene data show CDR1 as MNHNS and CDR2 as SASEGT. The CDR3 runs to 12 residues. Between the trimmed V and J ends, which lost 1 base and 7 bases, there was a span of 7 bases. The CDR3 nucleotides read TGTGCCAGCAGTGAAGGACTTACTGGCTACACCTTC. It yields the protein CASSEGLTGYTF.

CDR3 nucleotide sequence: TGCAGTGCTAGTCCCGCGGACGGAAGAATTAACTATGGCTACACCTTC. It is translated as CSASPADGRINYGYTF. The chain has TRBV20-1 and TRBJ1-2; D not certain. The CDR3 runs 16 residues. V lost 3 bases and J 1 base, leaving 18 bases between the germline ends. Germline V lookup: CDR1 DFQATT, CDR2 SNEGSKA (reference sequence).

The chain couples TRBV4-3 to TRBJ1-2, with D perhaps TRBD1 (5 bases). Germline CDR1 LGHNA, CDR2 YSLEER. This CDR3 is 15 amino acids long. V lost 0 bases and J lost 4, with 12 bases in between. The CDR3 is CASSQETGDPYGYTF. DNA for the CDR3: TGCGCCAGCAGCCAAGAAACGGGGGATCCCTATGGCTACACCTTC.